The clone carrying this T cell receptor (beta chain) was seen a handful of times. Next came a second PCR, run for about 7 to 12 cycles, which used a sample-barcoded 5' primer along with a J-beta primer mix. TCRdb re-called the 5' RACE reads through MiXCR, storing one row per CDR3 protein. The table lists some 1.1 million distinct CDR3 sequences, approximately 38% of them singletons, with roughly 13% in the top ten. This entry comes from a study of blood T cells in healthy people across ages. Germline V lookup: CDR1 DFQATT, CDR2 SNEGSKA (reference sequence). The CDR3 totals 13 residues. V lost 6 bases to trimming and J lost 5 bases; unmatched junction nucleotides: 5.

The gene calls are TRBV20-1 and TRBJ2-3, with 10 bases aligning to TRBD1. The sequencing sample was made of blood. This receptor was identified in a man younger than 35 in good health. CDR3 DNA: TGCAGTGCGGCAAGGACAGGGGGAGATACGCAGTATTTT. Its translation is CSAARTGGDTQYF.